This T cell receptor beta chain was sequenced in a study of T cell responses to AZD1222 COVID-19 vaccine. Overall study results and limits: White British donors predominated, females outnumbered males, and clonal diversity was possibly underestimated. With dominance at 160-218 and 743-854, vaccine-associated CD4 TCRs spanned spike. Reports say nearly half of spike-specific TCRs go after unmutated variant regions.

The protocol was immunoSEQ multiplex PCR, while the TCRdb copy is restricted to in-frame clones and leaves out a portion. The sample records some 150,000 clones, under 95% being singletons. A remark on this clone: Its cognate antigen is unknown.

CDR3 size: 18 residues. Germline assignment: CDR1 SEHNR and CDR2 FQNEAQ (reference sequence). The ends were cut back, 3 bases at V and 1 base at J, with 19 bases in the middle. The sequence was obtained from an adult in good health. Here the sequenced sample was peripheral blood, taken on day 0 of MenACWY control vaccination. V and J are TRBV7-9 and TRBJ1-5, with D possibly being TRBD1 (5 bases). The CDR3 DNA reads TGTGCCAGCAGCTTCGCGTGGGGGGGAGAGGGAAGCAATCAGCCCCAGCATTTT. Translation: CASSFAWGGEGSNQPQHF.